The 28 T cell receptor beta chains below were found in one sample sequenced in a study of siplizumab effects on memory and regulatory T cells. Profiled with immunoSEQ multiplex PCR; TCRdb holds only in-frame clones, not every one. The table has roughly 26,000 clones, 75% to 85% seen once. The sample comprised memory CD4+ T cells sorted from blood. Receptors were obtained from a human donor in good health.

This chain links TRBV28 with TRBJ1-1; possibly TRBD1 for D (5 bases). Trimming shortened V by 1 base and J by 14 bases, and 14 bases separated the two germline ends. Germline V CDR1 and CDR2: MDHEN, SYDVKM. The CDR3 contains 12 residues. Here the CDR3 DNA reads TGTGCCAGCAGTTTATACGGGGGGTGGGGATTCTTT. It yields the protein CASSLYGGWGFF.

The CDR3 loop is CASNDPTGTYGYTF. The CDR3 nucleotides read TGTGCCAGCAACGACCCGACAGGGACCTATGGCTACACCTTC. The chain has TRBV2 and TRBJ1-2, with 7 bases aligning to TRBD1. The CDR3 has 14 residues. Trimming took 7 bases from V and 4 from J; bases not matched to a gene: 9. CDR1 SNHLY and CDR2 FYNNEI come from the germline V gene.

The rearrangement links TRBV5-1 to TRBJ2-5; D uncertain. The V end lost 3 bases, the J end lost 2 bases, and 14 bases lay between the germline ends. The CDR3 is 15 residues long. Germline V lookup: CDR1 SGHRS, CDR2 YFSETQ. This CDR3 reads CASSSAIGLQETQYF. CDR3 sequence (DNA): TGCGCCAGCAGCTCGGCAATCGGGTTACAAGAGACCCAGTACTTC.

The chain links TRBV4-1 to TRBJ2-7, with D perhaps TRBD1 or TRBD2 (5 bases each). Trimming left V 4 bases short and J 4 bases short, with 11 bases between. The CDR3 is made up of 13 amino acids. Germline V gene data show CDR1 as MGHRA and CDR2 as YSYEKL. CDR3 nucleotides: TGCGCCAGCAGCCCATCCAGGGAGTACGAGCAGTACTTC. Translated: CASSPSREYEQYF.

The chain combines TRBV5-1 with TRBJ1-1; D is ambiguous. Trimming removed 4 bases at V and 1 base at J, with 11 bases between. The CDR3 contains 14 residues. Looked up from germline, CDR1 is SGHRS and CDR2 is YFSETQ. The CDR3 sequence: CASSPTGPNTEAFF. The DNA of the CDR3 is TGCGCCAGCAGCCCGACCGGCCCGAACACTGAAGCTTTCTTT.

The rearrangement joins TRBV9 to TRBJ1-1; 7 nucleotides match TRBD1. CDR3 length: 17 residues. After removal of 3 bases from V and 2 bases from J, the junction contained 13 bases not matched to a gene. Germline lookup yields CDR1 SGDLS and CDR2 YYNGEE. The CDR3 nucleotides are TGTGCCAGCAGCGGCGTCCCAACACACAGGGGAAACACTGAAGCTTTCTTT. The encoded protein is CASSGVPTHRGNTEAFF.

The chain links TRBV7-9 to TRBJ2-6; D possibly uses TRBD1 or TRBD2 (6 bases each). Deletions cut 3 bases from V and 3 bases from J, with 15 bases between. Germline CDR1 SEHNR, CDR2 FQNEAQ (reference sequence). The CDR3 totals 17 residues. The DNA for the CDR3 is TGTGCCAGCAGCTTGGGGGGCGCTCGCTTTGGGGCCAACGTCCTGACTTTC. This codes for CASSLGGARFGANVLTF.

The chain combines TRBV10-3 with TRBJ2-3; D call uncertain. The V end was cut by 4 bases, the J end by 2 bases, with 4 bases between. Germline values: CDR1 ENHRY, CDR2 SYGVKD. The CDR3 runs to 12 residues. Here the CDR3 DNA reads TGTGCCATCAGTGGGGCCACAGATACGCAGTATTTT. This translates into CAISGATDTQYF.

This chain uses TRBV29-1 with TRBJ2-7, with 7 bases identical to TRBD1. The CDR3 totals 14 residues. Germline V CDR1 and CDR2: SQVTM, ANQGSEA. The V and J ends lost 7 bases and 1 base, in that order; junction bases with no gene match: 10. The CDR3 here is CSGGGSQLSYEQYF. CDR3 in DNA: TGCAGCGGAGGGGGCAGCCAGCTATCCTACGAGCAGTACTTC.

The chain couples TRBV6-5 to TRBJ1-1, with unresolved D. The CDR3 totals 15 residues. V lost 6 bases, J lost 4 bases, and 18 bases lay in between. The germline V gene encodes CDR1 MNHEY and CDR2 SVGAGI. The CDR3 spells CASRAPGGRGTEAFF. The CDR3 DNA sequence: TGTGCCAGCAGAGCCCCTGGCGGGCGAGGCACTGAAGCTTTCTTT.

The gene calls are TRBV4-1 and TRBJ1-2; TRBD1 is a possible D gene (5 bases). This CDR3 is built from 13 residues. The germline V and J ends were trimmed by 0 bases and 6 bases, with 8 bases remaining between them. Looked up from germline, CDR1 is MGHRA and CDR2 is YSYEKL. The CDR3 region is CASSQDLGDGYTF. In DNA, the CDR3 is TGCGCCAGCAGCCAAGATCTGGGGGATGGCTACACCTTC.

This clone appeared once. The chain couples TRBV28 to TRBJ2-1; a weak D match, TRBD2 (5 bases). The germline V gene encodes CDR1 MDHEN and CDR2 SYDVKM. CDR3 size: 16 residues. The V end was cut by 4 bases, the J end by 2 bases, with 15 bases between. The CDR3 DNA reads TGTGCCAGCAGTTCCCCCGGCCAAGCGGCCTACAATGAGCAGTTCTTC. Amino acids: CASSSPGQAAYNEQFF.

This chain connects TRBV7-2 to TRBJ2-7; 13 positions match TRBD2. CDR1 and CDR2 from the germline V gene are SGHTA and FQGNSA. The CDR3 totals 15 residues. The V gene end was trimmed by 3 bases and the J gene end by 7 bases; junction bases not matched to a gene: 6. The DNA for the CDR3 is TGTGCCAGCAGCTTTGGACTAGCGGGAGTAGGTGAGCAGTACTTC. This translates into CASSFGLAGVGEQYF.

CDR3 in DNA: TGTGCCAGTAGGCCCCCGGGGGGCTACGAGCAGTACTTC. Translation: CASRPPGGYEQYF. This chain joins TRBV19 and TRBJ2-7; 7 bases agree with TRBD2. Germline CDR1 is LNHDA and CDR2 is SQIVND (reference sequence). There are 13 residues in the CDR3. J lost 3 bases, V lost 6 bases, and 5 bases had no gene match.

This chain joins TRBV7-9 and TRBJ2-3; D remains ambiguous. The V gene's germline CDR1 is SEHNR and CDR2 FQNEAQ (reference sequence). V was cut by 4 bases and J by 4 bases, with 3 bases left in between. The CDR3 totals 11 residues. CDR3 sequence: CASSYSDTQYF. CDR3 nucleotides: TGTGCCAGCAGCTACTCAGATACGCAGTATTTT.

The genes are TRBV7-2 and TRBJ2-5; 12 bases align to TRBD2. This CDR3 is 18 amino acids long. Germline V gene data show CDR1 as SGHTA and CDR2 as FQGNSA. With V trimmed by 3 bases and J by 2 bases, 10 bases remained unmatched. CDR3 residues: CASSFRLAGAPTQETQYF. CDR3 bases: TGTGCCAGCAGCTTCCGACTAGCGGGAGCCCCTACGCAAGAGACCCAGTACTTC.

In the case of this clone: This sample includes further DNA sequences coding for the same CDR3. The chain is built from TRBV4-2 and TRBJ1-5; D is unresolved. The ends were cut back, 1 base at V and 1 base at J, with 11 bases in the middle. In germline, CDR1 is LGHNA, CDR2 YNFKEQ. The CDR3 loop spans 16 amino acids. The CDR3 region is CASSQGDPLSNQPQHF. The CDR3 DNA follows: TGTGCCAGCAGCCAAGGTGACCCCCTCAGCAATCAGCCCCAGCATTTT.

CDR3: CASSIGTLEPTQYF. The CDR3 DNA is TGTGCCAGCAGCATAGGGACACTCGAACCGACCCAGTACTTC. This chain joins TRBV21-1 and TRBJ2-5; the table's D call, TRBD1, has no DNA check behind it. TRBV21-1 is shown as a pseudogene. The CDR3 spans 14 residues.

In its sample, this clone was seen a few times. The genes are TRBV6-6 and TRBJ1-3; maybe TRBD1 (5 bases). Germline loops: CDR1 MNHNY, CDR2 SVGAGI (reference sequence). The CDR3 consists of 12 residues. Trimming left V 7 bases short and J 4 bases short, with 8 bases between. The CDR3: CASKGTGNTIYF. DNA for the CDR3: TGTGCCAGCAAAGGGACCGGAAACACCATATATTTT.

The CDR3 region is CASSGMDRPAGYTF. The DNA of the CDR3 is TGTGCCAGCAGCGGGATGGACAGGCCGGCTGGCTACACCTTC. V is TRBV5-4 and J is TRBJ1-2, with 7 bases aligning to TRBD1. V shed 4 bases, J shed 7 bases, and the junction held 10 bases outside the gene matches. The CDR3 has 14 residues. Germline CDR1 and CDR2: SGHNT and YYREEE (reference sequence).

Written as DNA, the CDR3 is TGTGCCAGCAGTGAGGGCGAGGCTGGGGCCAACGTCCTGACTTTC. It codes for CASSEGEAGANVLTF. The rearrangement uses TRBV2 and TRBJ2-6; D gene ambiguous. This CDR3 region has 15 residues. V lost 3 bases to trimming and J lost 2 bases, with 8 bases between them. Germline CDR1 and CDR2: SNHLY and FYNNEI.

The chain links TRBV7-2 to TRBJ1-1; possibly TRBD1 for D (6 bases). V was trimmed by 4 bases and J by 7 bases, leaving 16 bases between them. Germline CDR1 reads SGHTA; CDR2 reads FQGNSA. The CDR3 extends over 14 amino acids. The CDR3 DNA follows: TGTGCCAGCAGCTCCGGGGGGACAATTCGTGAAGCTTTCTTT. Its translation: CASSSGGTIREAFF.

CDR3 in DNA: TGCGCCAGCAGCTTGGAGCAAGCGGGAGGTTTTGAGCAGTTCTTC. Its protein product is CASSLEQAGGFEQFF. The rearrangement joins TRBV5-1 to TRBJ2-1; 9 bases are shared with TRBD2. The V gene end was trimmed by 0 bases and the J gene end by 9 bases; junction bases not matched to a gene: 7. CDR1 SGHRS and CDR2 YFSETQ come from the germline V gene. The CDR3 spans 15 residues.

This clone was seen more than once but under ten times. This chain links TRBV5-1 with TRBJ2-5; D is perhaps TRBD2 (5 bases). This CDR3 is built from 16 residues. Deletions cut 5 bases from V and 5 bases from J, with 22 bases between. Germline CDR1 SGHRS, CDR2 YFSETQ. The chain's CDR3 is CASSTGSSGLGETQYF. The DNA for the CDR3 is TGCGCCAGCAGTACGGGTTCAAGCGGCCTAGGGGAGACCCAGTACTTC.

This chain uses TRBV5-4 with TRBJ1-1, with TRBD1 identical over 11 bases. There are 15 residues in the CDR3. CDR1 is SGHNT, CDR2 YYREEE, per germline (reference sequence). Unmatched junction bases numbered 6, after V lost 5 bases and J lost 3 bases. For the CDR3, the DNA is TGTGCCAGCAGTCAGGGACAGGGGGTGTACACTGAAGCTTTCTTT. Protein: CASSQGQGVYTEAFF.

This chain uses TRBV4-2 with TRBJ2-1, with TRBD2 matching 10 bases. CDR1 and CDR2 (germline): LGHNA, YNFKEQ. With 4 bases clipped from V and 8 bases from J, the junction kept 14 bases outside the gene matches. The CDR3 sequence is 17 residues long. This CDR3 is CASSPRGLAGEGDEQFF. The CDR3, as DNA: TGTGCCAGCAGCCCGAGGGGGCTAGCGGGAGAAGGCGATGAGCAGTTCTTC.

This clone is a singleton in its sample. The chain is built from TRBV21-1 and TRBJ2-1; the table's D call of TRBD2 was not tested on the DNA. TRBV21-1 is shown as a pseudogene. The CDR3 totals 20 residues. The DNA for the CDR3 is TGTGCCAGCAGCACCCGAAATAGGGGACTAGCGGGATGCTTCTACAATGAGCAGTTCTTC. Its translation: CASSTRNRGLAGCFYNEQFF.

The V and J genes are TRBV27 and TRBJ2-1; D tentatively reads TRBD1 or TRBD2 (5 bases each). V gave up 5 bases and J gave up 16 bases, with 15 bases separating them. The CDR3 extends over 11 amino acids. Germline values: CDR1 MNHEY, CDR2 SMNVEV (reference sequence). The CDR3 coding sequence is TGTGCCAGCAGTCACGGGACCTGGACCTTCTTC. Translated, it gives CASSHGTWTFF.